These 32 T cell receptor beta chains were sequenced from one sample in a study of T cells after posttransplantation cyclophosphamide. A marrow graft followed busulfan-fludarabine conditioning, with cyclophosphamide on days +3 and +4. Only in-frame clones appear in the TCRdb table, and some are missing; sequencing was by immunoSEQ multiplex PCR. Of under 50,000 clones detected, 90% appear once; the ten largest clones hold about 2.5%. The specimen was PBMCs, collected around 67 days after allogeneic stem cell transplant with posttransplant cyclophosphamide. These receptors all come from a male patient aged 55 to 69 who received an allogeneic stem cell transplant from a related donor and was CMV-positive. Some T cells may originate from the graft donor.

This chain links TRBV2 with TRBJ1-4; D ambiguous. This CDR3 is built from 13 residues. V lost 5 bases to trimming and J lost 8 bases, with 12 bases between them. Germline values: CDR1 SNHLY, CDR2 FYNNEI. The CDR3 reads CASSSREAEKLFF. The CDR3 DNA follows: TGTGCCAGCAGTTCCCGGGAGGCGGAAAAACTGTTTTTT.

As concerns this clone: A read error may produce the germline difference seen at one junction end. Here the CDR3 reads CASSLFRERDF. CDR3 bases: TGTGCCAGCAGCTTATTCAGGGAGCGGGACTTC. The chain has TRBV7-8 and TRBJ2-7; TRBD2 is a possible D gene (6 bases). The germline CDR1 and CDR2 sequences are SGHVS and FQNEAQ. The CDR3 runs 11 residues.

V gene TRBV15 combines with J gene TRBJ1-2, with 7 bases lining up with TRBD1. Losses at the gene ends were 6 bases for V and 4 bases for J; bases not matched to a gene: 8. The V gene's germline CDR1 is LNHNV and CDR2 YYDKDF (reference sequence). This CDR3 is built from 14 residues. CDR3 region: CATSRQGSGYGYTF. CDR3 DNA: TGTGCCACCAGTAGACAGGGTTCCGGCTATGGCTACACCTTC.

The chain recombines TRBV27 with TRBJ2-7; the D gene is possibly TRBD1 (5 bases). V dropped 3 bases and J dropped 3 bases, with 9 bases sitting between them. Germline-derived CDR1 and CDR2 are MNHEY and SMNVEV (reference sequence). This CDR3 has 13 residues. The CDR3 region has the DNA TGTGCCAGCAGTTTTGGGGCCTTCTACGAGCAGTACTTC. Translation: CASSFGAFYEQYF.

The chain combines TRBV4-2 with TRBJ2-3; TRBD2 is a possible D gene (5 bases). The CDR3 has 17 residues. The germline gives CDR1 LGHNA, CDR2 YNFKEQ. The V end was cut by 4 bases, the J end by 1 base, with 18 bases between. CDR3 sequence reads: CASSPNWVGVGTDTQYF. The CDR3 DNA sequence: TGTGCCAGCAGCCCCAACTGGGTCGGGGTAGGCACAGATACGCAGTATTTT.

This clone was seen only once. CDR3 loop: CASSLGDRGLGVNTEAFF. CDR3 nucleotide sequence: TGTGCCAGCAGCTTAGGGGACAGGGGGTTGGGGGTGAACACTGAAGCTTTCTTT. This chain uses TRBV7-9 with TRBJ1-1; 11 bases fit TRBD1. J lost 0 bases, V lost 1 base, and 7 bases had no gene match. The CDR3 has 18 residues. Germline CDR1 and CDR2: SEHNR and FQNEAQ (reference sequence).

The gene calls are TRBV29-1 and TRBJ1-5, with D perhaps TRBD1 (6 bases). The CDR3 is 13 amino acids. CDR1 is SQVTM and CDR2 is ANQGSEA in the germline V gene. V lost 7 bases and J 5 bases, leaving 15 bases between the germline ends. This CDR3 reads CSAVEQGDQPQHF. Here the CDR3 DNA reads TGCAGCGCCGTAGAACAGGGCGATCAGCCCCAGCATTTT.

This clone came up a few times. The V and J genes are TRBV6-5 and TRBJ1-5; tentatively, D is TRBD1 (5 bases). Germline CDR1 reads MNHEY; CDR2 reads SVGAGI. This CDR3 contains 14 residues. V lost 4 bases, J lost 0 bases, and 7 bases lay in between. The CDR3 DNA reads as TGTGCCAGCAGTTCGGGACTTAGCAATCAGCCCCAGCATTTT. Translated: CASSSGLSNQPQHF.

The J gene is TRBJ2-3, the V gene TRBV4-1, with 7 positions matching TRBD1. With V trimmed by 4 bases and J by 0 bases, 7 bases remained unmatched. The CDR3 totals 16 residues. Germline loops: CDR1 MGHRA, CDR2 YSYEKL. CDR3 residues: CASSRLGQESTDTQYF. As DNA, the CDR3 is TGCGCCAGCAGCCGCCTAGGACAGGAAAGCACAGATACGCAGTATTTT.

There are a few counts of this clone. J is TRBJ1-1 and V is TRBV10-3, with D possibly matching TRBD1 (5 bases). The CDR3 loop spans 13 amino acids. The germline V gene encodes CDR1 ENHRY and CDR2 SYGVKD. Trimming cost V 3 bases and J 6 bases, with 11 bases left between them. This CDR3 is CAISEVGTPEAFF. Written as DNA, the CDR3 is TGTGCCATCAGTGAAGTCGGGACTCCTGAAGCTTTCTTT.

CDR3 DNA sequence: TGTGCCAGCGTCGAGATCCAGGGCTATGGCTACACCTTC. Translation gives CASVEIQGYGYTF. The chain employs TRBV2 and TRBJ1-2; tentative D call: TRBD1 (5 bases). Germline V lookup: CDR1 SNHLY, CDR2 FYNNEI. The CDR3 loop spans 13 amino acids. V dropped 8 bases and J dropped 4 bases, with 14 bases sitting between them.

This rearrangement joins TRBV27 to TRBJ1-6, with 8 bases fitting TRBD1. Germline-derived CDR1 and CDR2 are MNHEY and SMNVEV (reference sequence). With V trimmed by 5 bases and J by 9 bases, 9 bases remained unmatched. This CDR3 comprises 15 residues. The CDR3 protein is CASSIQGASSSPLHF. CDR3 sequence (DNA): TGTGCCAGCAGTATCCAGGGGGCGTCGAGTTCACCCCTCCACTTT.

The gene calls are TRBV9 and TRBJ2-2; the match to TRBD1 covers 7 bases. This CDR3 comprises 18 residues. The V and J ends lost 3 bases and 1 base, in that order; junction bases with no gene match: 12. Germline V gives CDR1 SGDLS, CDR2 YYNGEE. The CDR3: CASSAVEQGMGNTGELFF. The CDR3 nucleotides are TGTGCCAGCAGCGCCGTCGAACAGGGGATGGGGAACACCGGGGAGCTGTTTTTT.

The chain recombines TRBV4-2 with TRBJ2-1; 11 bases align to TRBD1. Germline V gene sequence: CDR1 LGHNA, CDR2 YNFKEQ. The CDR3 is 18 amino acids. V lost 2 bases and J lost 10; bases outside the gene matches: 16. CDR3 protein: CASSQRDRGTDGTIEQFF. The CDR3 bases are TGTGCCAGCAGCCAACGGGACAGGGGGACGGACGGGACTATCGAGCAGTTCTTC.

The V and J genes are TRBV7-9 and TRBJ2-7; 8 bases line up with TRBD1. The germline gives CDR1 SEHNR, CDR2 FQNEAQ (reference sequence). CDR3 size: 15 residues. V gave up 3 bases and J gave up 2 bases; unmatched junction bases: 6. CDR3 amino acids: CASSFRDRPAYEQYF. CDR3 in DNA: TGTGCCAGCAGCTTCAGGGACAGGCCGGCCTACGAGCAGTACTTC. The full variable domain, its missing parts supplied by reference TRBV7-9 and TRBJ2-7, is DTGVSQNPRHKITKRGQNVTFRCDPISEHNRLYWYRQTLGQGPEFLTYFQNEAQLEKSRLLSDRFSAERPKGSFSTLEIQRTEQGDSAMYLCASSFRDRPAYEQYFGPGTRLTVT.

The chain combines TRBV5-1 with TRBJ1-1; D perhaps matches TRBD1 (5 bases). Germline lookup yields CDR1 SGHRS and CDR2 YFSETQ. V gave up 0 bases and J gave up 4 bases, with 13 bases separating them. CDR3 size: 15 residues. CDR3 protein: CASSLVGRGSTEAFF. The CDR3 DNA is TGCGCCAGCAGCTTGGTGGGGCGGGGCTCCACTGAAGCTTTCTTT.

The chain has TRBV6-1 and TRBJ1-3; D is undetermined. In germline, CDR1 is MNHNS, CDR2 SASEGT. V was pared by 2 bases and J by 0 bases, with 8 bases between. The CDR3 totals 15 residues. The CDR3 protein is CASSELHFSGNTIYF. CDR3 nucleotides: TGTGCCAGCAGTGAATTGCACTTCTCTGGAAACACCATATATTTT.

The chain's CDR3 is CASSVRGRETQYF. In DNA, the CDR3 is TGTGCCAGCAGTGTCAGGGGGCGAGAGACCCAGTACTTC. The chain employs TRBV2 and TRBJ2-5; TRBD1 agrees at 8 bases. Germline assignment: CDR1 SNHLY and CDR2 FYNNEI. Trimming cost V 4 bases and J 4 bases; bases outside gene matches: 2. The CDR3 runs to 13 residues.

This chain joins TRBV18 and TRBJ1-2; 8 bases are a match to TRBD1. This CDR3 has 16 amino acids. Losses at the gene ends were 3 bases for V and 6 bases for J; bases not matched to a gene: 12. CDR1 is KGHSH and CDR2 is LQKENI in the germline V gene. DNA of the CDR3: TGTGCCAGCTCACCCGGACCTGGACAGGGTGGCCATGGCTACACCTTC. Residues: CASSPGPGQGGHGYTF.

The genes are TRBV30 and TRBJ2-5; the match to TRBD1 covers 11 bases. The CDR3 covers 16 residues. Germline CDR1 is GTSNPN and CDR2 is SVGIG (reference sequence). Losses at the gene ends were 1 base for V and 5 bases for J; bases not matched to a gene: 9. The CDR3 spells CAWSADGQGAWETQYF. The CDR3 DNA is TGTGCCTGGAGTGCGGACGGACAGGGGGCTTGGGAGACCCAGTACTTC.

The chain has TRBV9 and TRBJ2-3, with D possibly TRBD2 on 7 matching bases. Trimming shortened V by 0 bases and J by 0 bases, and 14 bases separated the two germline ends. The CDR3 consists of 17 residues. Per the germline V gene, CDR1 is SGDLS and CDR2 is YYNGEE. CDR3 bases: TGTGCCAGCAGCGTAGACCCGGGGGGCAGGAGCACAGATACGCAGTATTTT. Protein: CASSVDPGGRSTDTQYF. The full variable domain, in which reference TRBV9 and TRBJ2-3 provide the parts outside the CDR3, is DSGVTQTPKHLITATGQRVTLRCSPRSGDLSVYWYQQSLDQGLQFLIQYYNGEERAKGNILERFSAQQFPDLHSELNLSSLELGDSALYFCASSVDPGGRSTDTQYFGPGTRLTVL.

The gene calls are TRBV30 and TRBJ1-2, with D possibly matching TRBD1 (6 bases). CDR3 length: 11 residues. The germline V and J ends were trimmed by 5 bases and 8 bases, with 12 bases remaining between them. CDR1 and CDR2 from the germline V gene are GTSNPN and SVGIG (reference sequence). The CDR3 DNA reads as TGTGCCTGGGGGGAGGGGGTCGGCTACACCTTC. It translates to CAWGEGVGYTF.

This chain joins TRBV5-1 and TRBJ2-3, with TRBD1 matching 10 bases. This CDR3 has 18 residues. V shed 4 bases, J shed 4 bases, and the junction held 15 bases outside the gene matches. The germline CDR1 and CDR2 sequences are SGHRS and YFSETQ. Here the CDR3 reads CASSRDPPGQGMPDTQYF. DNA of the CDR3: TGCGCCAGCAGCCGCGACCCTCCGGGACAGGGGATGCCAGATACGCAGTATTTT.

The genes are TRBV18 and TRBJ1-5, with a possible D match to TRBD1 (6 bases). V lost 3 bases to trimming and J lost 11 bases, with 23 bases between them. The CDR3 extends over 16 amino acids. CDR1 is KGHSH, CDR2 LQKENI, per germline. CDR3 sequence (DNA): TGTGCCAGCTCACCCTTAAGCCTTAGGGGGGGCCCGACCCAGCATTTT. Amino acids: CASSPLSLRGGPTQHF.

The chain combines TRBV7-2 with TRBJ1-4; D may be TRBD1 (5 bases). CDR1 and CDR2 (germline): SGHTA, FQGNSA. CDR3 length: 14 residues. V lost 2 bases, J lost 8 bases, and 12 bases lay in between. The CDR3: CASSLWQGNEKLFF. As DNA, the CDR3 is TGTGCCAGCAGCTTATGGCAGGGAAACGAAAAACTGTTTTTT.

The sample holds a few counts of this clone. The chain uses TRBV7-2 and TRBJ2-6; D is ambiguous. CDR1 and CDR2 from the germline V gene are SGHTA and FQGNSA. CDR3 length: 15 amino acids. The V gene lost 5 bases and the J gene lost 0 bases, with 8 bases spanning the gap. CDR3 residues: CASSTESSGANVLTF. DNA of the CDR3: TGTGCCAGCAGCACAGAGTCCTCTGGGGCCAACGTCCTGACTTTC.

The gene calls are TRBV6-5 and TRBJ2-7; TRBD2 agrees at 7 bases. Germline V lookup: CDR1 MNHEY, CDR2 SVGAGI. The CDR3 runs to 13 residues. With 5 bases clipped from V and 3 bases from J, the junction kept 4 bases outside the gene matches. The CDR3 spells CASSRGDVYEQYF. DNA for the CDR3: TGTGCCAGCAGTCGGGGGGACGTCTACGAGCAGTACTTC.

J is TRBJ1-4 and V is TRBV25-1; maybe TRBD1 (6 bases). V shed 8 bases and J shed 7 bases, with 14 bases lying between them. Germline CDR1 is MGHDK and CDR2 is SYGVNS. The CDR3 length is 13 residues. The chain's CDR3 is CASQTGVGEKLFF. The CDR3 nucleotides read TGTGCCAGCCAGACAGGAGTGGGTGAAAAACTGTTTTTT.

This chain uses TRBV6-1 with TRBJ2-1; 8 nucleotides agree with TRBD1. CDR3 length equals 15 residues. With 2 bases clipped from V and 6 bases from J, the junction kept 6 bases outside the gene matches. CDR1 and CDR2 from the germline V gene are MNHNS and SASEGT. The CDR3 nucleotides are TGTGCCAGCAGTGAATCGGCAGGGGGCCGCAATGAGCAGTTCTTC. Translated, it gives CASSESAGGRNEQFF.

The V gene is TRBV25-1, the J gene TRBJ1-6, with TRBD1 matching 8 bases. V was pared by 3 bases and J by 0 bases, with 1 base of the junction left unmatched. This CDR3 comprises 16 residues. Germline CDR1 reads MGHDK; CDR2 reads SYGVNS. The CDR3 spells CASSDRGPSYNSPLHF. Written as DNA, the CDR3 is TGTGCCAGCAGTGACAGGGGGCCCTCCTATAATTCACCCCTCCACTTT.

A note on this clone: At one end, the junction sequence differs from germline, possibly due to a read error. The chain carries TRBV5-1 and TRBJ2-5; D might be TRBD1 (6 bases). The germline V gene has CDR1 SGHRS and CDR2 YFSETQ. The CDR3 spans 16 residues. The chain's CDR3 is CASTLGNTGYQETQYF. In DNA form, the CDR3 reads TGCGCCAGCACCTTGGGGAATACAGGGTACCAAGAGACCCAGTACTTC. The variable domain in full, with the rest retrieved from reference TRBV5-1 and TRBJ2-5, is KAGVTQTPRYLIKTRGQQVTLSCSPISGHRSVSWYQQTPGQGLQFLFEYFSETQRNKGNFPGRFSGRQFSNSRSEMNVSTLELGDSALYLCASTLGNTGYQETQYFGPGTRLLVL.

The rearrangement joins TRBV7-8 to TRBJ2-7; no clear D gene. The CDR3 totals 13 residues. Per germline, CDR1 SGHVS and CDR2 FQNEAQ. Trimming cost V 1 base and J 0 bases, with 4 bases left between them. The CDR3 is CASSLDSSYEQYF. The CDR3 region has the DNA TGTGCCAGCAGCTTAGACAGCTCCTACGAGCAGTACTTC.